These 32 T cell receptor beta chains were sequenced from one sample in a study of vaccination effects on CD4 cells after COVID-19. The protocol was immunoSEQ multiplex PCR, while the TCRdb copy is restricted to in-frame clones and leaves out a portion. The sample consists of around 47,000 clones, 60% to 75% of them appearing once. For these TCRs, the target antigens are not known. Culture proceeded for approximately nine days, and CD4+ T cells were then isolated. Two-dose BNT162b2 or mRNA-1273 vaccination was given to participants. This specimen was CD4+ T cells from PBMCs cultured without peptide, taken after COVID-19 vaccination. These receptors all stem from a human donor who received a COVID-19 vaccine.

The CDR3 is CASSEKIDRGNTEAFF. As DNA, the CDR3 is TGTGCCAGCAGTGAAAAAATAGACAGGGGGAACACTGAAGCTTTCTTT. The chain joins TRBV6-1 to TRBJ1-1, with TRBD1 matching over 8 bases. Losses at the gene ends were 2 bases for V and 1 base for J; bases not matched to a gene: 6. The length of the CDR3 is 16 residues. CDR1 is MNHNS, CDR2 SASEGT, per germline.

The chain couples TRBV7-5 to TRBJ2-1; the DNA was not compared with TRBD2, the D call given in the table. TRBV7-5 is designated a pseudogene. This CDR3 is 19 amino acids long. The CDR3 loop is CVRSLRPPHSEGIVDEQFF. The CDR3 nucleotides read TGTGTCAGAAGCTTAAGGCCCCCCCATAGCGAGGGTATCGTCGATGAGCAGTTCTTC.

DNA for the CDR3: TGTGCCAGCAGCCCCAGGACAGGGTTTGAAGAAAAACTGTTTTTT. This sequence encodes CASSPRTGFEEKLFF. The rearrangement links TRBV11-1 to TRBJ1-4; 8 nucleotides agree with TRBD1. The CDR3 is made up of 15 amino acids. Germline V lookup: CDR1 SGHAT, CDR2 FQDESV (reference sequence). With V trimmed by 5 bases and J by 8 bases, 10 bases remained unmatched. Filled out from reference TRBV11-1 and TRBJ1-4, the complete variable domain reads EAEVAQSPRYKITEKSQAVAFWCDPISGHATLYWYRQILGQGPELLVQFQDESVVDDSQLPKDRFSAERLKGVDSTLKIQPAELGDSAMYLCASSPRTGFEEKLFFGSGTQLSVL.

V usage is TRBV5-5 and J usage is TRBJ2-5; D not resolved. The CDR3 runs to 14 residues. Between the trimmed V and J ends, which lost 6 bases and 5 bases, there was a span of 17 bases. CDR1 is SGHKS and CDR2 is YYEKEE in the germline V gene (reference sequence). This CDR3 is CASTMHRVRETQYF. The CDR3 DNA sequence: TGTGCCAGCACCATGCACCGGGTAAGGGAGACCCAGTACTTC.

This chain links TRBV28 with TRBJ2-4; 13 nucleotides agree with TRBD2. CDR3 size: 15 residues. Germline-derived CDR1 and CDR2 are MDHEN and SYDVKM. With V trimmed by 4 bases and J by 4 bases, 1 base remained unmatched. This CDR3 reads CASSWTSGGKNIQYF. CDR3 bases: TGTGCCAGCAGTTGGACTAGCGGGGGAAAAAACATTCAGTACTTC.

The V gene is TRBV7-9, the J gene TRBJ1-2; 12 nucleotides align to TRBD1. Germline V gives CDR1 SEHNR, CDR2 FQNEAQ (reference sequence). CDR3 length: 15 residues. The V segment lost 5 bases and the J segment 7 bases; nucleotides outside the gene matches: 8. The CDR3 reads CASSAPGQGAVGYTF. CDR3 DNA: TGTGCCAGCAGCGCCCCGGGACAGGGGGCTGTTGGCTACACCTTC.

The V and J genes are TRBV6-5 and TRBJ1-2; 11 bases are shared with TRBD1. The CDR3 extends over 13 amino acids. The V and J ends lost 6 bases and 5 bases, in that order; junction bases with no gene match: 2. Germline CDR1 is MNHEY and CDR2 is SVGAGI. CDR3 coding DNA: TGTGCCAGCAGAGGGGACAGGGGGTATGGCTACACCTTC. Its protein is CASRGDRGYGYTF.

The chain uses TRBV2 and TRBJ1-5; no firm D call. The V gene's germline CDR1 is SNHLY and CDR2 FYNNEI. The CDR3 runs to 13 residues. The germline V and J ends were trimmed by 1 base and 7 bases, with 8 bases remaining between them. The CDR3 region has the DNA TGTGCCAGCAGTGAAGAGGGTGGCCAGCCCCAGCATTTT. Translation: CASSEEGGQPQHF.

This chain connects TRBV5-8 to TRBJ1-1; D ambiguous. Germline loops: CDR1 SGHTS, CDR2 YDEGEE. The CDR3 consists of 13 residues. V was cut by 2 bases and J by 2 bases, with 7 bases left in between. CDR3 in DNA: TGTGCCAGCAGCTTTTCCGTAAACACTGAAGCTTTCTTT. Amino acid sequence: CASSFSVNTEAFF.

The gene calls are TRBV19 and TRBJ1-5; 8 bases are shared with TRBD1. Germline assignment: CDR1 LNHDA and CDR2 SQIVND (reference sequence). This CDR3 region has 19 residues. Trimming took 1 base from V and 1 from J; bases not matched to a gene: 12. DNA for the CDR3: TGTGCCAGTAGTATAGGGACAGGGTTGGATTTGGGGAGCAATCAGCCCCAGCATTTT. This gives the protein CASSIGTGLDLGSNQPQHF. The full variable domain, its missing parts supplied by reference TRBV19 and TRBJ1-5, is DGGITQSPKYLFRKEGQNVTLSCEQNLNHDAMYWYRQDPGQGLRLIYYSQIVNDFQKGDIAEGYSVSREKKESFPLTVTSAQKNPTAFYLCASSIGTGLDLGSNQPQHFGDGTRLSIL.

This clone has only one observation. This chain uses TRBV27 with TRBJ1-2; D might be TRBD1 (6 bases). V gave up 5 bases and J gave up 1 base, with 14 bases separating them. CDR1 and CDR2 from the germline V gene are MNHEY and SMNVEV (reference sequence). The CDR3 is 15 residues long. The CDR3 loop reads CASSHRAAVNYGYTF. The DNA of the CDR3 is TGTGCCAGCAGTCACAGGGCGGCGGTTAACTATGGCTACACCTTC.

The chain uses TRBV6-5 and TRBJ1-2; 11 bases match TRBD1. Germline V gene data show CDR1 as MNHEY and CDR2 as SVGAGI. Unmatched junction bases numbered 3, after V lost 6 bases and J lost 6 bases. The CDR3 is 13 residues long. The CDR3 reads CASRGTGGDGYTF. The CDR3 DNA follows: TGTGCCAGCAGGGGGACAGGGGGAGATGGCTACACCTTC.

Only a few counts were recorded for this clone. V usage is TRBV7-2 and J usage is TRBJ2-5; D might be TRBD2 (7 bases). CDR1 is SGHTA and CDR2 is FQGNSA in the germline V gene. V lost 3 bases and J 3 bases, leaving 11 bases between the germline ends. The CDR3 contains 14 residues. The CDR3 reads CASSFGGGEETQYF. CDR3 sequence (DNA): TGTGCCAGCAGCTTCGGCGGGGGCGAAGAGACCCAGTACTTC.

The chain links TRBV3-1 (or the pseudogene TRBV3-2) to TRBJ2-7; 7 positions agree with TRBD1. The CDR3 covers 14 residues. J was trimmed by 2 bases and V by 1 base; bases with no gene match: 2. Germline assignment: CDR1 LGHDT and CDR2 YNNKEL (reference sequence). In nucleotides, the CDR3 is TGTGCCAGCAGCCAAGCCGGGACAGCCTACGAGCAGTACTTC. This sequence encodes CASSQAGTAYEQYF.

The chain carries TRBV4-2 and TRBJ2-3; 9 bases match TRBD2. Germline values: CDR1 LGHNA, CDR2 YNFKEQ. The CDR3 covers 16 residues. Trimming took 6 bases from V and 3 from J; bases not matched to a gene: 10. CDR3 nucleotides: TGTGCCAGCAGTTCGGGCGGGAGGGCCCGAACAGATACGCAGTATTTT. Translation: CASSSGGRARTDTQYF.

This rearrangement joins TRBV9 to TRBJ2-7; possibly TRBD1 or TRBD2 for D (5 bases each). There are 14 residues in the CDR3. Trimming cost V 0 bases and J 4 bases, with 11 bases left between them. Germline lookup yields CDR1 SGDLS and CDR2 YYNGEE. This chain's CDR3 is CASSVGSGPYEQYF. Here the CDR3 DNA reads TGTGCCAGCAGCGTAGGGTCGGGGCCGTACGAGCAGTACTTC.

The chain uses TRBV11-2 and TRBJ1-5; tentative D call: TRBD1 (5 bases). The V end lost 2 bases, the J end lost 9 bases, and 11 bases lay between the germline ends. From germline, CDR1 is SGHAT and CDR2 FQNNGV. The CDR3 is 13 residues long. CDR3 nucleotides: TGTGCCAGCAGCTTAACGAACAGGAGGCCCCAGCATTTT. Its protein product is CASSLTNRRPQHF.

The rearrangement links TRBV18 to TRBJ2-3; TRBD2 matches at 9 bases. The germline V gene encodes CDR1 KGHSH and CDR2 LQKENI. The CDR3 is 15 residues long. Trimming cost V 3 bases and J 2 bases; bases outside gene matches: 3. The CDR3 nucleotides are TGTGCCAGCTCACCCATAGCGGGGGCCACAGATACGCAGTATTTT. Protein: CASSPIAGATDTQYF.

The chain is built from TRBV5-8 and TRBJ1-2, with a tentative D call TRBD1 (6 bases). This CDR3 contains 13 residues. With 1 base removed from V and 8 bases from J, the gap between germline ends came to 12 bases. The V gene's germline CDR1 is SGHTS and CDR2 YDEGEE. The CDR3 DNA reads as TGTGCCAGCAGCTTGAACCTTGACAGGGGCTACACCTTC. Amino acid sequence: CASSLNLDRGYTF.

This chain uses TRBV24-1 with TRBJ2-3; the match to TRBD1 covers 8 bases. J was trimmed by 4 bases and V by 10 bases; bases with no gene match: 6. Germline assignment: CDR1 KGHDR and CDR2 SFDVKD. CDR3 length: 13 amino acids. This CDR3 reads CATAGQAPDTQYF. CDR3 nucleotide sequence: TGTGCCACTGCGGGACAGGCACCAGATACGCAGTATTTT.

The chain combines TRBV3-1 (or the pseudogene TRBV3-2) with TRBJ2-5; TRBD1 matches at 7 bases. CDR1 LGHDT and CDR2 YNNKEL come from the germline V gene (reference sequence). The CDR3 consists of 14 residues. The V segment lost 4 bases and the J segment 5 bases; nucleotides outside the gene matches: 7. Written as DNA, the CDR3 is TGTGCCAGCAGCCTAGGGACAGTTGGGGAGACCCAGTACTTC. Translation: CASSLGTVGETQYF.

This chain uses TRBV2 with TRBJ1-1; no firm D call. This CDR3 contains 13 residues. CDR1 is SNHLY, CDR2 FYNNEI, per germline. V dropped 4 bases and J dropped 1 base, with 7 bases sitting between them. The CDR3 sequence is CASSVQPNTEAFF. The DNA of the CDR3 is TGTGCCAGCAGTGTACAGCCGAACACTGAAGCTTTCTTT.

The rearrangement uses TRBV3-1 (or the pseudogene TRBV3-2) and TRBJ1-6, with D unclear. CDR3 size: 13 residues. V lost 1 base, J lost 9 bases, and 7 bases lay in between. CDR1 LGHDT and CDR2 YNNKEL come from the germline V gene (reference sequence). The CDR3 loop is CASSQGGSSPLHF. The CDR3 DNA sequence: TGTGCCAGCAGCCAAGGGGGTTCTTCACCCCTCCACTTT.

The rearrangement joins TRBV28 to TRBJ1-3, with 7 positions matching TRBD1. Germline CDR1 is MDHEN and CDR2 is SYDVKM. The CDR3 loop spans 16 amino acids. V was clipped by 1 base and J by 2 bases; unmatched bases: 5. This chain's CDR3 is CASSLSGTATGNTIYF. CDR3 in DNA: TGTGCCAGCAGTTTATCCGGGACAGCCACTGGAAACACCATATATTTT.

The chain uses TRBV7-2 and TRBJ2-7; 12 bases fit TRBD2. The CDR3 spans 15 residues. Unmatched junction bases numbered 2, after V lost 2 bases and J lost 3 bases. Germline V gene sequence: CDR1 SGHTA, CDR2 FQGNSA. The CDR3, as DNA: TGTGCCAGCAGCTTACCGGGACTAGCGGGCTACGAGCAGTACTTC. As protein: CASSLPGLAGYEQYF.

The J gene is TRBJ2-1, the V gene TRBV5-6; 10 bases map to TRBD2. The CDR3 sequence is 16 residues long. V shed 1 base, J shed 7 bases, and the junction held 8 bases outside the gene matches. Germline CDR1 and CDR2: SGHDT and YYEEEE. CDR3 sequence reads: CASSLPASGGRNEQFF. The DNA for the CDR3 is TGTGCCAGCAGCTTGCCTGCTAGCGGGGGTCGGAATGAGCAGTTCTTC. Supplemented by reference TRBV5-6 and TRBJ2-1, the full variable domain reads DAGVTQSPTHLIKTRGQQVTLRCSPKSGHDTVSWYQQALGQGPQFIFQYYEEEERQRGNFPDRFSGHQFPNYSSELNVNALLLGDSALYLCASSLPASGGRNEQFFGPGTRLTVL.

A few counts support this clone. V gene TRBV6-2 or TRBV6-3 combines with J gene TRBJ2-1; 14 positions agree with TRBD2. CDR1 is MNHEY and CDR2 is SVGEGT in the germline V gene. This CDR3 is built from 15 residues. After removal of 6 bases from V and 12 bases from J, the junction contained 10 bases not matched to a gene. In DNA form, the CDR3 reads TGTGCCAGCAGCTCCACGGGGACTAGCGGGGGTGTGCAGTTCTTC. It codes for CASSSTGTSGGVQFF.

This clone was detected a few times. The chain is built from TRBV12-3 or TRBV12-4 and TRBJ1-2; TRBD1 agrees at 8 bases. With V trimmed by 5 bases and J by 7 bases, 6 bases remained unmatched. The CDR3 sequence is 13 residues long. CDR3 sequence reads: CASSHGQGFGYTF. CDR3 nucleotides: TGTGCCAGCAGTCACGGACAGGGCTTTGGCTACACCTTC.

The gene calls are TRBV3-1 (or the pseudogene TRBV3-2) and TRBJ2-7; D is uncertain. This CDR3 is 15 amino acids long. Germline loops: CDR1 LGHDT, CDR2 YNNKEL (reference sequence). V shed 1 base and J shed 1 base, with 11 bases lying between them. CDR3 DNA: TGTGCCAGCAGCCAAGGATTAGGGTCGTCCTACGAGCAGTACTTC. Protein product: CASSQGLGSSYEQYF.

The chain employs TRBV7-2 and TRBJ1-1, with 7 bases lining up with TRBD1. The germline V gene encodes CDR1 SGHTA and CDR2 FQGNSA. The CDR3 is made up of 16 amino acids. The ends lost 4 bases at V and 3 bases at J; junction bases unmatched: 11. DNA of the CDR3: TGTGCCAGCAGCTCAGGGACAGCCCATTGGGACACTGAAGCTTTCTTT. As protein: CASSSGTAHWDTEAFF.

In its sample, this clone was seen a few times. The chain couples TRBV25-1 to TRBJ1-3, with D hard to call. V was cut by 3 bases and J by 0 bases, with 12 bases left in between. The germline gives CDR1 MGHDK, CDR2 SYGVNS. CDR3 size: 16 residues. Written as DNA, the CDR3 is TGTGCCAGCAGTGAGGTAGCAGGAGACTCTGGAAACACCATATATTTT. This encodes CASSEVAGDSGNTIYF. The full variable domain, in which reference TRBV25-1 and TRBJ1-3 provide the parts outside the CDR3, is EADIYQTPRYLVIGTGKKITLECSQTMGHDKMYWYQQDPGMELHLIHYSYGVNSTEKGDLSSESTVSRIRTEHFPLTLESARPSHTSQYLCASSEVAGDSGNTIYFGEGSWLTVV.

The chain joins TRBV29-1 to TRBJ1-2, with D tentatively TRBD1 (6 bases). The CDR3 extends over 12 amino acids. Trimming removed 8 bases from V and 6 bases from J, with 16 bases in between. Per the germline V gene, CDR1 is SQVTM and CDR2 is ANQGSEA. CDR3 in amino acids: CSIASGADGYTF. In DNA, the CDR3 is TGCAGCATTGCCTCGGGGGCGGATGGCTACACCTTC.